This entry concerns a single TCR beta chain. It lacks a known antigen. There are no base qualities to consult, and no much larger clone falls within one base. Including the terminal cysteine and phenylalanine, the CDR3 comprises 13 residues. The read is trimmed to its CDR3 DNA, 39 bases read in frame from base 1. CDR1 SGHTA and CDR2 FQGTGA are derived from the germline V gene. V lost 5 bases and J lost 0 bases; the stretch between them is 6 bases long. The immunoSEQ assay was applied to genomic DNA to generate the TCR beta chain sequences. Processing in the source paper ran as follows. CDR3 sequences that did not begin with the conserved framework cysteine at position 104 were removed manually. Clonality was calculated as one minus the normalized Shannon's Diversity Index, with values ranging from 0 (maximal diversity) to 1 (oligoclonal). Chi-squared comparison-of-proportions tests were used to check whether the frequency of the same CDR3 differed between samples, for example brain versus blood. Public clonotypes were found through immuneACCESS searches, while the VDJdb browser was used to judge similarity to known antiviral clonotypes. In its TCRdb copy, this immuneACCESS table keeps in-frame sequences only and misses some clones. Where compared with another copy, unresolved V genes explain less than half of these, and the others have no known cause. The DNA gave D and trimming, while V, J and clone size come from that table. This sample comprises a few hundred thousand clones, roughly 93% of them detected only once. The ten largest clones add up to roughly 6% of the sample.

The time point label corresponds to: blood from clinic visit 5 months post-surgery; TSC patient then seizure free. The surgery cases with the highest brain T cell transcript signatures were chosen for TCR beta chain sequencing of brain tissue, and also of blood when blood was available. Before surgery, patients had received at least one anti-epileptic drug. TCR-sequenced patients were children with drug-resistant epilepsy due to tuberous sclerosis complex, focal cortical dysplasia, Rasmussen encephalitis or hemimegalencephaly. Bulk genomic DNA was extracted from unsorted brain tissue and whole blood with the Monarch genomic DNA purification kit. The data stem from a study of brain T cells in children with intractable seizures listed by TCRdb under 2021. Study-wide context: As a first screen for immune gene transcripts, resected brain tissue from a few dozen pediatric epilepsy surgery cases was run on a NanoString immunology panel. Of the roughly twelve selected surgery cases, pre-surgery blood was also sequenced for eight, so four had brain tissue only. Overall study outcomes, separate from this receptor: Viral specificity was inferred only from CDR3 sequence similarity, and patients' HCMV serostatus was unknown. Because sequencing depth differed between pre- and post-surgery blood, the absence of clones from the pre-surgery sample may reflect undersampling.

This clonotype was sampled from a boy in the first two years of life with tuberous sclerosis and intractable seizures. This sample comprised peripheral blood, obtained less than 6 months after surgery. The rearrangement joined TRBV7-3 to TRBJ2-3, with the D gene not confidently named. The DNA reads TGTGCCAGCAGCCATACTAGCACAGATACGCAGTATTTT. It translates as CASSHTSTDTQYF.